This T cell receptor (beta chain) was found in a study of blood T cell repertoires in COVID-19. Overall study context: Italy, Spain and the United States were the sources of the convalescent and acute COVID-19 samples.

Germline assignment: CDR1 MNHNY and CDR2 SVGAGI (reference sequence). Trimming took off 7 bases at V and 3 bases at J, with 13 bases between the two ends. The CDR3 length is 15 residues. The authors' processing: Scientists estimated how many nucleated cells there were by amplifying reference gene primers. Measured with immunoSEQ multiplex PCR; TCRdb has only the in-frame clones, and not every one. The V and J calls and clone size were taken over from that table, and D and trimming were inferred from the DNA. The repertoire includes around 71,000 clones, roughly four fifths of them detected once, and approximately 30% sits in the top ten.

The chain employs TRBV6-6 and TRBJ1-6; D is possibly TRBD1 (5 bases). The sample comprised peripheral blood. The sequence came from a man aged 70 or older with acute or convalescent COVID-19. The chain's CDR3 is CASNVGQVYNSPLHF. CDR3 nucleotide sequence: TGTGCCAGCAATGTGGGGCAGGTCTATAATTCACCCCTCCACTTT.